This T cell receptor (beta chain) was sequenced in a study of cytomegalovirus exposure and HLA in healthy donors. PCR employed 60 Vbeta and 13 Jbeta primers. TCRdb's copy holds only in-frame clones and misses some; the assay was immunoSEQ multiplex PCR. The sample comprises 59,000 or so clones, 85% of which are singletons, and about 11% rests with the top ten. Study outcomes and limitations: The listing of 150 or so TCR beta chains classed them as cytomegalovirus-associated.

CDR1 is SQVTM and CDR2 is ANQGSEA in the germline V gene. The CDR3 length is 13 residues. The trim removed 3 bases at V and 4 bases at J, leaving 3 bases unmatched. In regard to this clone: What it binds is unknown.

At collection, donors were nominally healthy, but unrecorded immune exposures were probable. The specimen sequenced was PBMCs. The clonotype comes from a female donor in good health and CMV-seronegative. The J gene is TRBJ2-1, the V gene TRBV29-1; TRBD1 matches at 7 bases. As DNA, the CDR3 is TGCAGCGTTGAGAGGGACAGATACAATGAGCAGTTCTTC. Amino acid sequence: CSVERDRYNEQFF.